This TCR beta chain was captured by sequencing in a study of blood T cell repertoires in COVID-19. Study overall: Sites in the United States, Italy and Spain provided acute and convalescent COVID-19 samples. T cells, B-cell-depleted T cells, or PBMCs provided the cDNA or gDNA that served as material.

Only in-frame clones appear in the TCRdb table, and some are missing; sequencing was by immunoSEQ multiplex PCR. The data hold around 30,000 clones, with around 91% observed a single time. Sequenced material: peripheral blood. The receptor's source is a man aged 60 to 75 with active COVID-19.

The CDR3 reads CASTLTGRNSPLHF. CDR3 bases: TGTGCCAGCACCCTGACAGGGCGCAATTCACCCCTCCACTTT. This chain uses TRBV6-5 with TRBJ1-6, with 7 bases fitting TRBD1. The germline V gene encodes CDR1 MNHEY and CDR2 SVGAGI. The CDR3 sequence is 14 residues long. V shed 7 bases and J 7 bases; nucleotides not matched to a gene: 7.